The rows below give T cell receptor beta chains drawn from one sample of a study of blood T cell repertoires in COVID-19. Assay used: immunoSEQ multiplex PCR; TCRdb lists only in-frame clones, some missing. The table lists about 87,000 clones, approximately 85% of them singletons. The sample was peripheral blood. The receptors were sampled from a human donor in a cohort sampled during active COVID-19. Each CDR3 is given with its conserved first and last residue. Fields, in order: V gene, J gene, D gene, clone size, CDR3 DNA, CDR3 protein. The D gene is left open where the match is weak. A row's size may be missing; if present it is once, few, many or a size class.

TRBV7-9	TRBJ2-2	-	-	TGTGCCAGCAGCTTATCTGGGCAGAACACCGGGGAGCTGTTTTTT	CASSLSGQNTGELFF
TRBV6-2/TRBV6-3	TRBJ2-2	TRBD2	-	TGTGCCAGCAGCCTGACTATCATTCCGGGACTAGCGGGGACGACCGGGGAGCTGTTTTTT	CASSLTIIPGLAGTTGELFF
TRBV29-1	TRBJ2-7	TRBD1	-	TGCAGCGTTCAAGGGACAGGGTTCCACGAGCAGTACTTC	CSVQGTGFHEQYF
TRBV12-3/TRBV12-4	TRBJ2-1	-	-	TGTGCCAGCAGTCCCGGTCGCAACAATGAGCAGTTCTTC	CASSPGRNNEQFF
TRBV27	TRBJ2-1	-	few	TGTGCCAGCAGTCTCATACCCCGGGACACCTCTACCTACAATGAGCAGTTCTTC	CASSLIPRDTSTYNEQFF
TRBV10-3	TRBJ2-7	TRBD1	-	TGTGCCATCAGTGATTCCGGGACAGGGGTCGAGCAGTACTTC	CAISDSGTGVEQYF
TRBV2	TRBJ2-5	TRBD2	-	TGTGCCAGCAGTCCTAGCGGATACGGAGAGACCCAGTACTTC	CASSPSGYGETQYF
TRBV6-5	TRBJ1-2	-	-	TGTGCCAGCAGTTACTCCGGGACAAAAACCTATGGCTACACCTTC	CASSYSGTKTYGYTF
TRBV5-4	TRBJ1-2	TRBD1	-	TGTGCCAGCAGCCCACAGGGGAGCTATGGCTACACCTTC	CASSPQGSYGYTF
TRBV7-2	TRBJ2-7	-	-	TGTGCCAGCAGCAAAGAAGGACAGCACTCCTACGAGCAGTACTTC	CASSKEGQHSYEQYF
TRBV5-1	TRBJ2-3	-	-	TGCGCCAGCAGCGAGTTTCCCGCAGATACGCAGTATTTT	CASSEFPADTQYF
TRBV3-1/TRBV3-2	TRBJ2-1	-	-	TGTGCCAGCAGCCAAGGAAGGGGGGGGAACAATGAGCAGTTCTTC	CASSQGRGGNNEQFF
TRBV21-1	TRBJ2-6	-	-	TGTGCCAGCAGCAATTGGAGCTCTGGGGCCAACGTCCTGACTTTC	CASSNWSSGANVLTF
TRBV9	TRBJ1-2	-	-	TGTGCCAGCAGCGTAGCGCCTAGGAACGACTATGGCTACACCTTC	CASSVAPRNDYGYTF
TRBV30	TRBJ1-1	TRBD1	-	TGTGCCTGGGAAACAGGGGCTAGGACTGAAGCTTTCTTT	CAWETGARTEAFF
TRBV5-1	TRBJ2-1	-	once	TGCGCCAGCAGCTTGGACAGGCCCGCGGTCGATGAGCAGTTCTTC	CASSLDRPAVDEQFF
TRBV3-1/TRBV3-2	TRBJ2-5	-	once	TGTGCCAGCAGCCAAGTGAGACAGAAGAAAGAGACCCAGTACTTC	CASSQVRQKKETQYF
TRBV2	TRBJ2-5	-	-	TGTGCCAGCACGACAGATAACCAAGAGACCCAGTACTTC	CASTTDNQETQYF
TRBV7-2	TRBJ2-5	TRBD1	-	TGTGCCAGCAGCCAACAGGGGACCTCTGAAGAGACCCAGTACTTC	CASSQQGTSEETQYF
TRBV19	TRBJ2-7	-	-	TGTGCCAGTAGCCTGGCCGGGAGCCTAACCTACGAGCAGTACTTC	CASSLAGSLTYEQYF
TRBV19	TRBJ2-1	TRBD2	-	TGTGCCATTCAGGCTAGCGGATCCCCCGATGAGCAGTTCTTC	CAIQASGSPDEQFF
TRBV19	TRBJ1-1	-	-	TGTGCCAGTAGTCTTACAGGGTTAGGCACTGAAGCTTTCTTT	CASSLTGLGTEAFF
TRBV5-1	TRBJ2-7	TRBD2	once	TGCGCCAGCAGCTTGGTTAGCGGGGACTACGAGCAGTACTTC	CASSLVSGDYEQYF
TRBV27	TRBJ2-1	TRBD2	-	TGTGCCAGCAGTTTACGAGGGACTAGCGGGGGTAATGAGCAGTTCTTC	CASSLRGTSGGNEQFF
TRBV11-2	TRBJ2-3	TRBD2	once	TGTGCCAGCAGAGCGACTAGCGGGGGCACAGATACGCAGTATTTT	CASRATSGGTDTQYF
TRBV5-1	TRBJ2-1	TRBD1	-	TGCGCCAGCAGCTTGGACAGGGGCAATGAGCAGTTCTTC	CASSLDRGNEQFF
TRBV4-3	TRBJ1-2	-	-	TGCGCCAGCAGCCAAGGGGGGGGAGATATCTATGGCTACACCTTC	CASSQGGGDIYGYTF
TRBV3-1/TRBV3-2	TRBJ1-1	-	few	TGTGCCAGCAGCCCCTACAGGAAACTGAACACTGAAGCTTTCTTT	CASSPYRKLNTEAFF
TRBV5-4	TRBJ1-3	-	once	TGTGCCAGCAGCTTTCGGGGAGGGAGCTCTGGAAACACCATATATTTT	CASSFRGGSSGNTIYF
TRBV3-1/TRBV3-2	TRBJ1-2	-	-	TGTGCCAGCAGCCAAGGGAGCAGGGCCTATACCTATGGCTACACCTTC	CASSQGSRAYTYGYTF
TRBV7-2	TRBJ1-4	-	-	TGTGCCAGCAGCTTAGAATCTAATGAAAATCTGTTTTTT	CASSLESNENLFF
TRBV9	TRBJ1-6	-	-	TGTGCCAGCAGCGTAGAGAAGAGCTCCTATAATTCACCCCTCCACTTT	CASSVEKSSYNSPLHF
TRBV19	TRBJ2-7	TRBD1	-	TGTGCCAGTAGTATTGGACAGGGATACGAGCAGTACTTC	CASSIGQGYEQYF
TRBV27	TRBJ1-6	TRBD1	-	TGTGCCAGCAGCTCGGAGGGGGCGGGACCCCTCCACTTT	CASSSEGAGPLHF
TRBV6-6	TRBJ1-2	TRBD1	-	TGTGCCAGCAGCCAAAGCACAGGGGGCGGTGGCTACACCTTC	CASSQSTGGGGYTF